Given below is one TCR beta chain in context. Method: immunoSEQ multiplex PCR; TCRdb's copy keeps in-frame clones and lacks some. The sample carries 90,000 to 120,000 clones, about 87% recorded once. The CDR3 contains 13 residues. V shed 2 bases and J shed 5 bases, with 10 bases lying between them. From germline, CDR1 is MNHEY and CDR2 SVGAGI. These data are taken from a study of blood T cell repertoires in COVID-19. Background on the study: T cells, B-cell-depleted T cells, or PBMCs supplied cDNA or gDNA.

Sequenced input: peripheral blood. This TCR was sampled from a man aged 45-65 years with active or convalescent COVID-19. The chain couples TRBV6-5 to TRBJ2-7; TRBD2 is a possible D gene (6 bases). Here the CDR3 reads CASSYDGGNEQYF. CDR3 nucleotides: TGTGCCAGCAGTTACGACGGGGGTAACGAGCAGTACTTC.